This T cell receptor (beta chain) came from a study of OX40 agonist ivuxolimab in advanced cancers. Study summary: Dosing consisted of intravenous ivuxolimab at 0.01 to 10 mg/kg every 2 weeks. Whole-study findings and limits: At doses 0.1 to 3.0 mg/kg, CD4+ and CD8+ clones expanded. Partial responders receiving 0.1-3.0 mg/kg showed among the lowest clonal expansion.

V was clipped by 0 bases and J by 0 bases, with 11 bases between them. CDR1 and CDR2 from the germline V gene are LGHNA and YNFKEQ. The CDR3 runs 17 residues. Measured with immunoSEQ multiplex PCR; TCRdb has only the in-frame clones, and not every one. The table includes about 32,000 clones, 90% to 95% detected once. Comments on this clone: Its target is not known.

Sample: CD4+ or CD8+ T cells sorted from blood, taken in a trial of the OX40 agonist ivuxolimab. This rearrangement joins TRBV4-2 to TRBJ1-4; tentative D call: TRBD1 (5 bases). The source of this sequence is an adult with an advanced solid tumor such as melanoma, head and neck, liver or kidney cancer. CDR3 sequence (DNA): TGTGCCAGCAGCCAAGATCCAGGGACTGCAACTAATGAAAAACTGTTTTTT. Translated, it gives CASSQDPGTATNEKLFF.